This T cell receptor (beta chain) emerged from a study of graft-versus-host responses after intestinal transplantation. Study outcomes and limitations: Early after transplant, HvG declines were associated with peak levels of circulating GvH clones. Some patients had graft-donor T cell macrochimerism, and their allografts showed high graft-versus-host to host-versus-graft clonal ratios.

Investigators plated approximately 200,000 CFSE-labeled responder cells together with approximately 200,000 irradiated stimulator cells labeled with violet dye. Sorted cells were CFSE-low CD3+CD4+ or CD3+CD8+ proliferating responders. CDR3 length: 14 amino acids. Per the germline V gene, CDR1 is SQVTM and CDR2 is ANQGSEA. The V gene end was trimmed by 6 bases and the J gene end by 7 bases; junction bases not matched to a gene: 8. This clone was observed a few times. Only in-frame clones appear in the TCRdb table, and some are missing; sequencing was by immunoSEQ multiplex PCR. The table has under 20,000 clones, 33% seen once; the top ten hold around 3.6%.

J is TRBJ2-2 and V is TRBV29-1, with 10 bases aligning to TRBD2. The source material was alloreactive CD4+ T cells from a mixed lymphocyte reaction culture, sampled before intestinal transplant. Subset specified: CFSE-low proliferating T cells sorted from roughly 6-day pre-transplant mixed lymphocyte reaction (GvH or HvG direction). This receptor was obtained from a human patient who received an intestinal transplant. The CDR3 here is CSVWSGGAVGELFF. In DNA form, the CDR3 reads TGCAGCGTCTGGAGCGGGGGGGCGGTCGGGGAGCTGTTTTTT.